These T cell receptor beta chains were read from a single sample in a study of cytomegalovirus exposure and HLA in healthy donors. The table came from immunoSEQ multiplex PCR; TCRdb's copy has only in-frame clones and leaves some out. The data hold about 90,000 clones, with more than 60% observed a single time. The sample taken for sequencing was PBMCs. Receptors were obtained from a man between 25 and 39 years old in good health and CMV-seronegative. CDR3s leave out the opening cysteine and the closing phenylalanine or tryptophan. Each record gives: D gene, V gene, CDR3 protein. The D gene is left open where the match is weak.

d_gene: TRBD1
v_gene: TRBV18
CDR3aa: ASSSDRADEQY

d_gene: .
v_gene: TRBV30
CDR3aa: AWSGTVRVNNSPLH

d_gene: .
v_gene: TRBV27
CDR3aa: ASSLYGGSGNTIY

d_gene: TRBD1
v_gene: TRBV10-3
CDR3aa: AISATGGNQPQH

d_gene: .
v_gene: TRBV28
CDR3aa: ASSLGSLEQY

d_gene: TRBD1
v_gene: TRBV12-5
CDR3aa: ASGLVGRTGGISSYEQY

d_gene: .
v_gene: TRBV5-1
CDR3aa: ASSLEGTTTNTGELF

d_gene: .
v_gene: TRBV28
CDR3aa: ASRAGTYEQY

d_gene: .
v_gene: TRBV19
CDR3aa: ASSMGQIYGYT

d_gene: .
v_gene: TRBV6-5
CDR3aa: ASSLAWELGNTIY

d_gene: .
v_gene: TRBV9
CDR3aa: ASSFGERETQY

d_gene: TRBD1
v_gene: TRBV5-6
CDR3aa: ASSLPSRGTYEQY

d_gene: TRBD1
v_gene: TRBV7-2
CDR3aa: ASSHRDRGYEQY

d_gene: .
v_gene: TRBV28
CDR3aa: ASSRNSEQF

d_gene: .
v_gene: TRBV14
CDR3aa: ASSVMRAIHEKLF

d_gene: .
v_gene: TRBV19
CDR3aa: ASSITGPTEAF

d_gene: .
v_gene: TRBV10-3
CDR3aa: AVHRDGNYGYT

d_gene: .
v_gene: TRBV6-5
CDR3aa: ASSYDRSHSPLH

d_gene: TRBD1
v_gene: TRBV14
CDR3aa: ASRLIGTESTEAF

d_gene: TRBD1
v_gene: TRBV6-5
CDR3aa: ASRQGPGANVLT

d_gene: TRBD1
v_gene: TRBV5-1
CDR3aa: ASSLVTGVSYEQY

d_gene: TRBD1
v_gene: TRBV28
CDR3aa: ASSSATGGRESPLH

d_gene: .
v_gene: TRBV14
CDR3aa: ASSPRGATVGNTIY

d_gene: TRBD1
v_gene: TRBV4-2
CDR3aa: ASSLTGGRNTEAF

d_gene: .
v_gene: TRBV25-1
CDR3aa: ASSRQLNTEAF

d_gene: TRBD1
v_gene: TRBV29-1
CDR3aa: SVGSGQGASSGANVLT

d_gene: .
v_gene: TRBV7-8
CDR3aa: ASSSRQEGYT

d_gene: .
v_gene: TRBV25-1
CDR3aa: ASSESVHTIY